Listed below are T cell receptor beta chains from one sample, sequenced in a study of blood T cell repertoires in COVID-19. Clones were sequenced by immunoSEQ multiplex PCR, and TCRdb holds only the in-frame ones, with some missing. In the table there are 350,000 or so clones, approximately 87% of which are singletons. Sequences were obtained from peripheral blood. Receptor source: a woman younger than 45 with COVID-19, enrolled during active disease. Each CDR3 is given with its conserved first and last residue.

v_gene: TRBV19
j_gene: TRBJ2-7
CDR3aa: CASSISPRAPGSGGAYEQYF

v_gene: TRBV19
j_gene: TRBJ2-7
CDR3aa: CASSPYSNLYEQYF

v_gene: TRBV5-1
j_gene: TRBJ2-1
CDR3aa: CASSLDPGIPPFF

v_gene: TRBV10-1
j_gene: TRBJ1-1
CDR3aa: CASSERDRASEAFF

v_gene: TRBV30
j_gene: TRBJ2-1
CDR3aa: CAWSPRLAHEQFF

v_gene: TRBV5-1
j_gene: TRBJ1-4
CDR3aa: CASSSPQGAGEKLFF

v_gene: TRBV30
j_gene: TRBJ2-7
CDR3aa: CAWSPSYEQYF

v_gene: TRBV5-1
j_gene: TRBJ2-2
CDR3aa: CASSSRTGRDTGELFF

v_gene: TRBV5-3
j_gene: TRBJ1-5
CDR3aa: CARSAVGTGGCQPQHF

v_gene: TRBV6-1
j_gene: TRBJ1-5
CDR3aa: CASSEGREGNQPQHF

v_gene: TRBV7-2
j_gene: TRBJ2-3
CDR3aa: CASSEDRSTDTQYF

v_gene: TRBV27
j_gene: TRBJ2-7
CDR3aa: CASSLGLAHEQYF

v_gene: TRBV6-1
j_gene: TRBJ1-5
CDR3aa: CASSDRQGRQPQHF

v_gene: TRBV3-1/TRBV3-2
j_gene: TRBJ1-2
CDR3aa: CASSRGQNHGYTF

v_gene: TRBV20-1
j_gene: TRBJ2-7
CDR3aa: CSASGDKDYSYEQYF

v_gene: TRBV7-7
j_gene: TRBJ2-1
CDR3aa: CASSLGSSGSYNEQFF

v_gene: TRBV23-1
j_gene: TRBJ1-2
CDR3aa: CASSQSNGAVDYGYTF

v_gene: TRBV2
j_gene: TRBJ2-2
CDR3aa: CASLLAGGPGELFF

v_gene: TRBV9
j_gene: TRBJ1-3
CDR3aa: CASSVEQGAYTIYF

v_gene: TRBV7-8
j_gene: TRBJ1-2
CDR3aa: CASSPLGRGYGYTF

v_gene: TRBV7-9
j_gene: TRBJ1-3
CDR3aa: CASRDRGHGNTIYF

v_gene: TRBV5-4
j_gene: TRBJ2-7
CDR3aa: CASSPRASSGSGEQYF

v_gene: TRBV7-9
j_gene: TRBJ2-7
CDR3aa: CASSSGRGSYEQYF

v_gene: TRBV6-5
j_gene: TRBJ2-7
CDR3aa: CASRPTPTSSYEQYF

v_gene: TRBV21-1
j_gene: TRBJ2-5
CDR3aa: CASLGASGFQETQYF

v_gene: TRBV5-1
j_gene: TRBJ2-5
CDR3aa: CASSLGSGQETQYF

v_gene: TRBV29-1
j_gene: TRBJ2-5
CDR3aa: CSVAQGRVETQYF

v_gene: TRBV2
j_gene: TRBJ2-7
CDR3aa: CASSAEAGDPINEQYF

v_gene: TRBV7-2
j_gene: TRBJ2-1
CDR3aa: CASSPTSGRLIWQFF

v_gene: TRBV10-2
j_gene: TRBJ2-7
CDR3aa: CASSEGGNSYEQYF

v_gene: TRBV2
j_gene: TRBJ1-1
CDR3aa: CASSEARNTEAFF

v_gene: TRBV27
j_gene: TRBJ2-1
CDR3aa: CASSLYSGNEQFF

v_gene: TRBV5-8
j_gene: TRBJ2-3
CDR3aa: CATQVRGSDTQYF

v_gene: TRBV28
j_gene: TRBJ2-2
CDR3aa: CASIASGRNTGELFF

v_gene: TRBV3-1/TRBV3-2
j_gene: TRBJ2-1
CDR3aa: CASSARSSYNEQFF

v_gene: TRBV6-2/TRBV6-3
j_gene: TRBJ2-1
CDR3aa: CASSRTMGLAGGGEQFF

v_gene: TRBV5-1
j_gene: TRBJ2-7
CDR3aa: CASSLGRSYEQYF

v_gene: TRBV27
j_gene: TRBJ1-6
CDR3aa: CASRTGQSLFHSPLHF

v_gene: TRBV18
j_gene: TRBJ2-1
CDR3aa: CASSRGTGALNEQFF

v_gene: TRBV12-3/TRBV12-4
j_gene: TRBJ1-1
CDR3aa: CASKGRMNTEAFF

v_gene: TRBV30
j_gene: TRBJ1-6
CDR3aa: CAWSVEGYNSPLHF

v_gene: TRBV28
j_gene: TRBJ1-1
CDR3aa: CASSLLGVAEAFF

v_gene: TRBV28
j_gene: TRBJ2-7
CDR3aa: CASSIPGTGGDEQYF

v_gene: TRBV5-1
j_gene: TRBJ2-7
CDR3aa: CASSFSFRYEQYF

v_gene: TRBV6-5
j_gene: TRBJ2-7
CDR3aa: CASTTSGNEQYF